This is a list of T cell receptor beta chains from one sample in a study of response to subunit inactivated influenza vaccine. Using its own MiXCR run on the RT-PCR reads, TCRdb lists one record per CDR3 protein. The sample carries about 780,000 distinct CDR3 sequences, under 20% recorded once. Sequencing used PBMCs from blood, obtained approximately 5 days after vaccination. Receptors were obtained from a man aged 45-65 years who received an inactivated influenza vaccine. Each CDR3 is given with its conserved first and last residue. The D gene is left open where the match is weak. Clone size is stated in some rows and not others, as once, few, many or a class when expanded.

J gene: TRBJ2-2
V gene: TRBV5-1
D gene: TRBD2
clone size: few
CDR3 protein: CASSFVRRLAGAPNTGELFF
CDR3 DNA: TGCGCCAGCAGCTTCGTAAGAAGACTAGCGGGGGCCCCAAACACCGGGGAGCTGTTTTTT

J gene: TRBJ1-5
V gene: TRBV20-1
D gene: TRBD1
clone size: few
CDR3 protein: CSAGQGFRSQPQHF
CDR3 DNA: TGCAGTGCTGGACAGGGATTCAGATCTCAGCCCCAGCATTTT

J gene: TRBJ2-3
V gene: TRBV12-3/TRBV12-4
D gene: TRBD2
clone size: NA
CDR3 protein: CASSVAGGVAQYF
CDR3 DNA: TGTGCCAGCAGTGTAGCGGGAGGGGTTGCGCAGTATTTT

J gene: TRBJ2-7
V gene: TRBV4-2
D gene: NA
clone size: NA
CDR3 protein: CAMSPGILCEQYF
CDR3 DNA: TGTGCCATGAGCCCCGGGATCCTCTGCGAGCAGTACTTC

J gene: TRBJ2-3
V gene: TRBV6-4
D gene: NA
clone size: NA
CDR3 protein: CASSDGGGTQYF
CDR3 DNA: TGTGCCAGCAGTGACGGCGGAGGTACGCAGTATTTT

J gene: TRBJ2-7
V gene: TRBV28
D gene: TRBD1
clone size: NA
CDR3 protein: CASRTGAFSYEQYF
CDR3 DNA: TGTGCCAGCAGAACAGGGGCTTTCTCCTACGAGCAGTACTTC

J gene: TRBJ2-1
V gene: TRBV4-3
D gene: TRBD1
clone size: NA
CDR3 protein: CASSQDLRDRENEQFF
CDR3 DNA: TGCGCCAGCAGCCAGGACCTCCGGGACAGGGAAAATGAGCAGTTCTTC

J gene: TRBJ1-5
V gene: TRBV5-1
D gene: NA
clone size: few
CDR3 protein: CASSPGDRYQPQHF
CDR3 DNA: TGCGCCAGCAGCCCCGGGGACCGCTATCAGCCCCAGCATTTT

J gene: TRBJ1-5
V gene: TRBV30
D gene: TRBD1
clone size: NA
CDR3 protein: CAWSVQGWGQHQPQHF
CDR3 DNA: TGTGCCTGGAGTGTACAAGGGTGGGGACAGCATCAGCCCCAGCATTTT

J gene: TRBJ1-4
V gene: TRBV12-3/TRBV12-4
D gene: TRBD1
clone size: NA
CDR3 protein: CASSSTGGYNEKLFF
CDR3 DNA: TGTGCCAGCAGTTCAACAGGGGGATATAATGAAAAACTGTTTTTT

J gene: TRBJ2-5
V gene: TRBV9
D gene: TRBD1
clone size: few
CDR3 protein: CASSTGQGIAGETQYF
CDR3 DNA: TGTGCCAGCAGCACCGGACAGGGCATCGCGGGTGAGACCCAGTACTTC

J gene: TRBJ2-3
V gene: TRBV20-1
D gene: NA
clone size: many
CDR3 protein: CSARDIQLFTDTQYF
CDR3 DNA: TGCAGTGCTAGAGATATACAGCTTTTCACAGATACGCAGTATTTT

J gene: TRBJ2-1
V gene: TRBV29-1
D gene: NA
clone size: many
CDR3 protein: CSAPSGGRTNNEQFF
CDR3 DNA: TGCAGCGCTCCGTCGGGTGGACGAACTAACAATGAGCAGTTCTTC

J gene: TRBJ2-1
V gene: TRBV7-8
D gene: NA
clone size: NA
CDR3 protein: CVEGSASYNEQFF
CDR3 DNA: TGTGTTGAGGGGTCAGCATCCTACAATGAGCAGTTCTTC

J gene: TRBJ1-1
V gene: TRBV30
D gene: NA
clone size: few
CDR3 protein: CAWSVQGNTEAFF
CDR3 DNA: TGTGCCTGGAGTGTACAAGGTAACACTGAAGCTTTCTTT

J gene: TRBJ1-1
V gene: TRBV20-1
D gene: NA
clone size: few
CDR3 protein: CSARETFGTEAFF
CDR3 DNA: TGCAGTGCTAGAGAAACTTTCGGGACTGAAGCTTTCTTT

J gene: TRBJ2-1
V gene: TRBV14
D gene: NA
clone size: NA
CDR3 protein: CASSRLRNEQFF
CDR3 DNA: TGTGCCAGCAGCCGACTGCGCAATGAGCAGTTCTTC

J gene: TRBJ2-5
V gene: TRBV7-2
D gene: NA
clone size: NA
CDR3 protein: CASSLVVGVGETQYF
CDR3 DNA: TGTGCCAGCAGCTTAGTCGTGGGGGTGGGAGAGACCCAGTACTTC

J gene: TRBJ1-5
V gene: TRBV6-6
D gene: NA
clone size: few
CDR3 protein: CASSYHDRGQPQHF
CDR3 DNA: TGTGCCAGCAGTTACCACGATCGAGGACAGCCCCAGCATTTT

J gene: TRBJ2-5
V gene: TRBV4-2
D gene: NA
clone size: NA
CDR3 protein: CASSQDSLARETQYF
CDR3 DNA: TGTGCCAGCAGCCAAGATTCCCTAGCAAGGGAGACCCAGTACTTC

J gene: TRBJ2-2
V gene: TRBV7-7
D gene: NA
clone size: few
CDR3 protein: CASSIDRSGELFF
CDR3 DNA: TGTGCCAGCAGCATAGACAGGTCCGGGGAGCTGTTTTTT

J gene: TRBJ2-2
V gene: TRBV9
D gene: NA
clone size: NA
CDR3 protein: CASSTRGAPATGELFF
CDR3 DNA: TGTGCCAGCAGCACACGGGGGGCCCCCGCCACCGGGGAGCTGTTTTTT

J gene: TRBJ1-6
V gene: TRBV28
D gene: NA
clone size: NA
CDR3 protein: CASSVRRAPLHF
CDR3 DNA: TGTGCCAGCAGTGTTCGGAGGGCACCCCTCCACTTT

J gene: TRBJ2-7
V gene: TRBV7-2
D gene: TRBD1
clone size: few
CDR3 protein: CASSLDRGRTEQYF
CDR3 DNA: TGTGCCAGCAGCTTGGACAGGGGGCGGACGGAGCAGTACTTC

J gene: TRBJ2-7
V gene: TRBV4-2
D gene: NA
clone size: many
CDR3 protein: CASSQDPGAYEQYF
CDR3 DNA: TGTGCCAGCAGCCAAGATCCAGGGGCCTACGAGCAGTACTTC

J gene: TRBJ1-4
V gene: TRBV7-9
D gene: NA
clone size: few
CDR3 protein: CASSGTTTNEKLFF
CDR3 DNA: TGTGCCAGCAGCGGGACAACAACTAATGAAAAACTGTTTTTT